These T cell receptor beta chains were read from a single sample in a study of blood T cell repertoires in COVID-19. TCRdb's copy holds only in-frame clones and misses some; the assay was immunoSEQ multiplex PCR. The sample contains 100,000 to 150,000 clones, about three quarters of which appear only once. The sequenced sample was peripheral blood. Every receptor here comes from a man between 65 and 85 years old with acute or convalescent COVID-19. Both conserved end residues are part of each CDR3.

CASSTYGGRDYGYTF	TRBV3-1/TRBV3-2	TRBJ1-2
CASSIQGGSSPLHF	TRBV7-3	TRBJ1-6
CASSEVQTSLDTQYF	TRBV2	TRBJ2-3
CSVPLTGTGDEQYF	TRBV29-1	TRBJ2-7
CASSFSGENTGELFF	TRBV5-1	TRBJ2-2
CASWAITGVNQPQHF	TRBV28	TRBJ1-5
CATSAGVLNQPQHF	TRBV24-1	TRBJ1-5
CASSQRQVYTGELFF	TRBV3-1/TRBV3-2	TRBJ2-2
CASSLWHEQYF	TRBV7-9	TRBJ2-7
CASSLLVQGEQFF	TRBV27	TRBJ2-1
CSVASGDEQYF	TRBV29-1	TRBJ2-7
CASSLVGQGSSYNSPLHF	TRBV5-5	TRBJ1-6
CARCQGLAGGPSAYNEQFF	TRBV19	TRBJ2-1
CASSYQGESEKLFF	TRBV6-5	TRBJ1-4
CASRQGGANNYGYTF	TRBV7-9	TRBJ1-2
CASRPTGASNYGYTF	TRBV5-1	TRBJ1-2
CASSLAEQSDTQYF	TRBV7-8	TRBJ2-3
CASSPSLDRKHYEQYF	TRBV4-1	TRBJ2-7
CASSLKGRDRGKDEKLFF	TRBV7-3	TRBJ1-4
CSVGNQNIQYF	TRBV29-1	TRBJ2-4
CASSYRSPGEAFF	TRBV6-5	TRBJ1-1
CASSLSRLGDTYGYTF	TRBV27	TRBJ1-2
CASSLGTVSLGELFF	TRBV5-1	TRBJ2-2
CAWSAGTGSTDTQYF	TRBV30	TRBJ2-3
CASTRGRGQETQYF	TRBV11-2	TRBJ2-5
CASSKQGPNQPQHF	TRBV18	TRBJ1-5
CASSTGTLGEQYF	TRBV5-6	TRBJ2-7
CASSGQGASGELFF	TRBV2	TRBJ2-2
CSVDVSNTGELFF	TRBV29-1	TRBJ2-2
CASSYSTGRVVEQYF	TRBV6-5	TRBJ2-7
CAWSARDYSYEQYF	TRBV30	TRBJ2-7
CASSQVGQGTEAFF	TRBV4-1	TRBJ1-1
CASSLRPLDRLNTEAFF	TRBV28	TRBJ1-1
CASSLAGTLNQPQHF	TRBV7-2	TRBJ1-5
CASSPSGSSGANVLTF	TRBV28	TRBJ2-6
CASSSGLRETQYF	TRBV11-3	TRBJ2-5
CASSLNQGASNQPQHF	TRBV27	TRBJ1-5
CASSGPGAGQYF	TRBV2	TRBJ2-3
CASSLGLGMSLNEKLFF	TRBV13	TRBJ1-4
CASSVASQAIDEQFF	TRBV9	TRBJ2-1
CASSLEGATDTQYF	TRBV7-3	TRBJ2-3
CAWSVAGGGTDTQYF	TRBV30	TRBJ2-3
CASSPRLNEQFF	TRBV11-2	TRBJ2-1
CASSLSWQETYNEQFF	TRBV7-2	TRBJ2-1
CASSLLRRLSSYNSPLHF	TRBV28	TRBJ1-6
CASSQDGASGANVLTF	TRBV4-2	TRBJ2-6
CSVPGLAGVQYF	TRBV29-1	TRBJ2-7
CASSSSWSSYNEQFF	TRBV7-2	TRBJ2-1
CASSSREGETQYF	TRBV3-1/TRBV3-2	TRBJ2-5
CASSLGDRGHIGELFF	TRBV5-8	TRBJ2-2
CASSLVQGRNQPQHF	TRBV11-2	TRBJ1-5
CASSLGGGGRNYGYTF	TRBV27	TRBJ1-2
CASSSWTGGANYGYTF	TRBV11-1	TRBJ1-2
CASSLSYTSGGEQYF	TRBV27	TRBJ2-7